The present TCR beta chain was sequenced within a study of beta chain features in type 1 diabetes. Study details: Investigators examined more than 90 million sorted cells across all samples. Study-wide points: Fewer junction insertions and more nucleotide deletions appeared in type 1 diabetes patients.

As to this clone: Its cognate antigen is unknown.

The V and J ends lost 5 bases and 8 bases, in that order; junction bases with no gene match: 6. The V gene's germline CDR1 is GTSNPN and CDR2 SVGIG (reference sequence). The CDR3 extends over 13 amino acids. The isolated RNA, all of it, was reverse transcribed, so expressed TCRB transcripts were what got sequenced. The repertoire was sequenced with immunoSEQ multiplex PCR; TCRdb's copy has only in-frame clones and lacks some. This sample has over 120,000 clones; less than 11% occur once, and the top ten carry around 1.4%. Input material: naive CD4+ T cells from blood. The rearrangement links TRBV30 to TRBJ1-4; 9 bases are shared with TRBD1. This receptor was taken from a man between 18 and 29 years old in good health. This CDR3 reads CAWGDRVGEKLFF. CDR3 coding DNA: TGTGCCTGGGGGGACAGGGTTGGCGAAAAACTGTTTTTT.